This T cell receptor (beta chain) was identified in a study of blood T cells in healthy people across ages. Study results and caveats: Measured against age, TCR beta diversity per million T cells decreased in a roughly linear manner. CMV status of donors was not determined, possibly confounding expanded clonotype changes.

This CDR3 has 20 amino acids. Germline loops: CDR1 DFQATT, CDR2 SNEGSKA (reference sequence). V was clipped by 0 bases and J by 6 bases; unmatched bases: 14. Details on this clonotype: The antigen remains unidentified.

Alongside a J-beta primer mix, a sample-barcoded 5' primer served in a second PCR lasting roughly 6 to 11 cycles. TCRdb analysed the 5' RACE reads with MiXCR anew, one entry per CDR3 protein. The sample shows fewer than 2,000,000 distinct CDR3 sequences, about 39% of them seen only once. The chain is built from TRBV20-1 and TRBJ2-2; 15 positions match TRBD2. Sequenced: blood. The receptor comes from a human donor in good health. The CDR3 region is CSARDLGGLAGGLTPGELFF. DNA of the CDR3: TGCAGTGCTAGAGATCTAGGGGGACTAGCGGGGGGCCTAACACCCGGGGAGCTGTTTTTT.